This record looks at one TCR beta chain sequence and its context. The data were obtained in a study of T cells expressing NK-cell markers. Germline V gene data show CDR1 as DFQATT and CDR2 as SNEGSKA (reference sequence). The length of the CDR3 is 13 residues. TCRdb reprocessed the 5' RACE reads, keeping one entry per CDR3 protein, no DNA. The sample includes over 250,000 distinct CDR3 sequences. The chain couples TRBV20-1 to TRBJ2-2; TCRdb selects TRBD1, and the lack of DNA leaves this call unchecked. The sequenced sample was blood T cells: a sorted CD56 or NKG2C T cell subset, CD4+ or CD8+ T cells, or bulk PBMC T cells (not recorded which). This sequence originates from a woman aged 18 to 75 in good health. CDR3 region: CSVGQGITGELFF.